A selection of T cell receptor beta chains follows, all from one sample in a study of human T cells and chemical hapten exposure. A single record per CDR3 protein comes from TCRdb applying MiXCR to the RACE reads. The data contain about 360,000 distinct CDR3 sequences, 5.5% to 8% of them singletons. This sample comprised whole blood, obtained in connection with sensitization to the hapten diphenylcyclopropenone (DPC). All receptors derive from a woman between 18 and 29 years old with alopecia areata. Some clones in this sample may be carry-over from other donors' samples. The CDR3 runs from the conserved cysteine through the conserved F or W. The order of the fields is clone size, D gene, J gene, V gene, CDR3 DNA, CDR3 protein. A D gene is named only where the DNA matches it firmly. Only some rows state a clone size, as once, few, many or a class for expanded clones.

>.|TRBD1|TRBJ1-1|TRBV18
TGTGCCAGCTCACAGGGGACAGGGGGCTTTCCGTTGAACACTGAAGCTTTCTTT
CASSQGTGGFPLNTEAFF
>few|.|TRBJ2-3|TRBV20-1
TGCAGTGCAACCGGGACCCGGAGCACAGATACGCAGTATTTT
CSATGTRSTDTQYF
>few|.|TRBJ1-2|TRBV6-5
TGTGCCAGCAGTTACTCGAGAAAAAGTGGGGGTAACTATGGCTACACCTTC
CASSYSRKSGGNYGYTF
>.|.|TRBJ2-2|TRBV7-2
TGTGCCAGCAGCTTACCTTATGGGGCCGGGGAGCTGTTTTTT
CASSLPYGAGELFF
>.|TRBD1|TRBJ2-3|TRBV20-1
TGCAGTGCCGGGGACAGGCTAACAGATACGCAGTATTTT
CSAGDRLTDTQYF
>few|.|TRBJ1-2|TRBV27
TGTGCCAGCAGTTTTCTGGATTTCGGCTACACCTTC
CASSFLDFGYTF
>.|.|TRBJ2-1|TRBV27
TGTGCCAGCAGTTCATCGGGACCGCCAAACAATGAGCAGTTCTTC
CASSSSGPPNNEQFF
>many|TRBD1|TRBJ1-1|TRBV12-5
TGTGCTAGTGGTTTAAGGGACAGGGGCCCTGAAGCTTTCTTT
CASGLRDRGPEAFF
>many|TRBD2|TRBJ2-7|TRBV18
TGTGCCAGCTCCTCCCTAGCGGGACTAGCCAGCGAGCAGTACTTC
CASSSLAGLASEQYF
>few|.|TRBJ2-2|TRBV6-2/TRBV6-3
TGTGCCAGCAGCCGAGATTCACGCGTCACCGGGGAGCTGTTTTTT
CASSRDSRVTGELFF
>few|TRBD2|TRBJ2-1|TRBV29-1
TGCAGCGCAGGGACTAGCGGGGATTATTACAATGAGCAGTTCTTC
CSAGTSGDYYNEQFF
>few|.|TRBJ2-3|TRBV3-1
TGTGCCAGCAGCCAAGTTGCGGGGGCGCGCACAGATACGCAGTATTTT
CASSQVAGARTDTQYF
>few|.|TRBJ1-1|TRBV27
TGTGCCAGTTCTCACGACATCTTCACTGAAGCTTTCTTT
CASSHDIFTEAFF
>.|.|TRBJ2-5|TRBV2
TGTGCCAGCAGTGCCTCCGAGACCCAGTACTTC
CASSASETQYF
>.|.|TRBJ2-7|TRBV7-2
TGTGCCAGCAGCTTAGCGCAGGGCCGGTACGAGCAGTACTTC
CASSLAQGRYEQYF
>.|TRBD1|TRBJ1-4|TRBV7-8
TGTGCCAGCAGCCCGGGACAGGGGTATGAAAAACTGTTTTTT
CASSPGQGYEKLFF
>many|.|TRBJ2-3|TRBV9
TGTGCCAGCAGCGTAGCTCTAGAAAGCACAGATACGCAGTATTTT
CASSVALESTDTQYF
>many|.|TRBJ1-6|TRBV7-9
TGTGCCAGCAGCCCCGGAGGGAGCTCCTATAATTCACCCCTCCACTTT
CASSPGGSSYNSPLHF
>few|TRBD1|TRBJ1-5|TRBV3-1
TGTGCCAGCAGCCAAGACCCCAGGGGGAAAGGACAGCCCCAGCATTTT
CASSQDPRGKGQPQHF